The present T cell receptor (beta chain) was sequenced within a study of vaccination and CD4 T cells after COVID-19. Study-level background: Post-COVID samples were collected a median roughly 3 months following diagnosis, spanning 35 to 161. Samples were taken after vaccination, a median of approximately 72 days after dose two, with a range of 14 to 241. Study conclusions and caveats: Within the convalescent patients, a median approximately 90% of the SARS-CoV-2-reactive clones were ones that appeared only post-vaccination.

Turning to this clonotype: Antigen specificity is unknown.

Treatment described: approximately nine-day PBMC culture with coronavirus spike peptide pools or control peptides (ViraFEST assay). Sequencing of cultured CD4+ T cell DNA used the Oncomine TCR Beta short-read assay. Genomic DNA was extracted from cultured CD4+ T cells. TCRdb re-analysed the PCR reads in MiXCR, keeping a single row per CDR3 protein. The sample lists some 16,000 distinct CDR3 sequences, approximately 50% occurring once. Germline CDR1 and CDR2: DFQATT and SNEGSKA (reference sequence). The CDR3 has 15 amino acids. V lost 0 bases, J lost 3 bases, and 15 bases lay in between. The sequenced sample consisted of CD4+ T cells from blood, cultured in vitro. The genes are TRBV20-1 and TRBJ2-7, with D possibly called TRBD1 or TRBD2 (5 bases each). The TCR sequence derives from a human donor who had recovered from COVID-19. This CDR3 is CSARDQTGTFYEQYF. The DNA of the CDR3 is TGCAGTGCTAGAGACCAGACCGGGACCTTCTACGAGCAGTACTTC.